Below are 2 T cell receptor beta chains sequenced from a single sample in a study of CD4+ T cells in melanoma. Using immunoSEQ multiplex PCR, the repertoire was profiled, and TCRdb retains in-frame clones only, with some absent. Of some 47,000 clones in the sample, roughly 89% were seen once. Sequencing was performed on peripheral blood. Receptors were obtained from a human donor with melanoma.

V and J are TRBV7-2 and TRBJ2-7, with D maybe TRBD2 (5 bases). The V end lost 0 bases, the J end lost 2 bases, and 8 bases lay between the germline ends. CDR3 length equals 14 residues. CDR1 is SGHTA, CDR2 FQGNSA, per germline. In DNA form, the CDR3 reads TGTGCCAGCAGCTTAGCCCGGACTGCCTACGAGCAGTACTTC. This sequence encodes CASSLARTAYEQYF.

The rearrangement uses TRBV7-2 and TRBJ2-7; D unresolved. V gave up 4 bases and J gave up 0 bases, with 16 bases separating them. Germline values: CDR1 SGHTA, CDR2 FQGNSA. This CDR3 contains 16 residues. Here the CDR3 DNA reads TGTGCCAGCAGCTCCCCGACCATAACGGGCTCCTACGAGCAGTACTTC. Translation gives CASSSPTITGSYEQYF.